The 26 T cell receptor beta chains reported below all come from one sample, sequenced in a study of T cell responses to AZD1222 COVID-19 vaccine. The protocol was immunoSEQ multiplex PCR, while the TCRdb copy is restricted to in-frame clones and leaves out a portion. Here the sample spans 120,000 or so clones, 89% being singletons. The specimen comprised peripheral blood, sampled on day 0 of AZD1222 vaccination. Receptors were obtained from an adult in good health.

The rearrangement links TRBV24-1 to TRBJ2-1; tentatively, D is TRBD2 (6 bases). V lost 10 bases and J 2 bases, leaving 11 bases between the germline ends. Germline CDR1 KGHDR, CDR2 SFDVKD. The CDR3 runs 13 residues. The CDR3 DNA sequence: TGTGCCACGAGGCGGGACGCCTACAATGAGCAGTTCTTC. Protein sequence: CATRRDAYNEQFF.

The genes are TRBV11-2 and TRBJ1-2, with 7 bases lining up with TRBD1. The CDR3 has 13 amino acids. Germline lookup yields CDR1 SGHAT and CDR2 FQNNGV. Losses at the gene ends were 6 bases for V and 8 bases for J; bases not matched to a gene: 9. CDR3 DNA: TGTGCCAGCAGTTCCGGGACAGTGGAGGGCTACACCTTC. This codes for CASSSGTVEGYTF.

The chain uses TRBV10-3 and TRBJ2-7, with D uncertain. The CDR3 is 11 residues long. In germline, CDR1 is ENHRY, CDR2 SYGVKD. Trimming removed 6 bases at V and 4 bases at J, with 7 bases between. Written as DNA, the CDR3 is TGTGCCATCAGCGCAGATTACGAGCAGTACTTC. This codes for CAISADYEQYF.

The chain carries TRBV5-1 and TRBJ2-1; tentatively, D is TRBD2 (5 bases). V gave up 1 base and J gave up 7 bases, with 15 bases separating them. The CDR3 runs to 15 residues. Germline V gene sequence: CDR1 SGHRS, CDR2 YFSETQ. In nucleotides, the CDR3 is TGCGCCAGCAGCTTGATGTCTAGCCGAGGGAATGAGCAGTTCTTC. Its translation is CASSLMSSRGNEQFF.

For the CDR3, the DNA is TGTGCCAGCAGCTTCGGACCGCTCAATCAGCCCCAGCATTTT. Its translation: CASSFGPLNQPQHF. V is TRBV7-3 and J is TRBJ1-5, with D hard to call. The CDR3 sequence is 14 residues long. Between the trimmed V and J ends, which lost 3 bases and 3 bases, there was a span of 9 bases. Germline V lookup: CDR1 SGHTA, CDR2 FQGTGA.

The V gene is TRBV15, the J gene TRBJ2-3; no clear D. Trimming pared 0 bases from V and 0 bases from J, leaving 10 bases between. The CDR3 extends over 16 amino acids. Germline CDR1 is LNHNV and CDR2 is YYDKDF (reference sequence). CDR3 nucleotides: TGTGCCACCAGCAGAGATAAGGGTCCCAGCACAGATACGCAGTATTTT. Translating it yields CATSRDKGPSTDTQYF.

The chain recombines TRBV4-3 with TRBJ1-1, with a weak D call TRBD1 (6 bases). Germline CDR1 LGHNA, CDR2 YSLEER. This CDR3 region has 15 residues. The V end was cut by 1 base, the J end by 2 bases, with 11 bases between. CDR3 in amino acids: CASSQAAGANTEAFF. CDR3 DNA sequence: TGCGCCAGCAGCCAAGCCGCAGGGGCTAACACTGAAGCTTTCTTT.

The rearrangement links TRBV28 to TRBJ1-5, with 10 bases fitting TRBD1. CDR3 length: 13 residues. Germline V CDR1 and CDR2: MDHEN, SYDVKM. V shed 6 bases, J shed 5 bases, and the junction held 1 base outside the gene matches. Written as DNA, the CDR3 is TGTGCCAGCAGGGGACAGGGGTATCAGCCCCAGCATTTT. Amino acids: CASRGQGYQPQHF. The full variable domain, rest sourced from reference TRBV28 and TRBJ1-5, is DVKVTQSSRYLVKRTGEKVFLECVQDMDHENMFWYRQDPGLGLRLIYFSYDVKMKEKGDIPEGYSVSREKKERFSLILESASTNQTSMYLCASRGQGYQPQHFGDGTRLSIL.

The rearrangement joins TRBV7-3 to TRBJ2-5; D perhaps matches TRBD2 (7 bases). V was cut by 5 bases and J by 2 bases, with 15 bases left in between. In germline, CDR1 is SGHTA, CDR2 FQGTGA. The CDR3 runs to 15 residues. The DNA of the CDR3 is TGTGCCAGCAGCCCGGGGGCTAGCGGACAAGAGACCCAGTACTTC. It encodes CASSPGASGQETQYF.

As DNA, the CDR3 is TGTGCCAGCACGCCGGGACTAGCAATCGGGGAGCTGTTTTTT. It codes for CASTPGLAIGELFF. V is TRBV28 and J is TRBJ2-2, with 9 bases fitting TRBD2. V trimming: 7 bases; J trimming: 7 bases; junction bases outside the gene matches: 7. Germline CDR1 is MDHEN and CDR2 is SYDVKM. The CDR3 totals 14 residues.

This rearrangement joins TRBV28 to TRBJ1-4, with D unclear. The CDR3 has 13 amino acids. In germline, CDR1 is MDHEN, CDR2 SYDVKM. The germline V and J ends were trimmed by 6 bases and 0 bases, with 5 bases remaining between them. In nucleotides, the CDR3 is TGTGCCAGCAGGAGAACAACTAATGAAAAACTGTTTTTT. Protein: CASRRTTNEKLFF.

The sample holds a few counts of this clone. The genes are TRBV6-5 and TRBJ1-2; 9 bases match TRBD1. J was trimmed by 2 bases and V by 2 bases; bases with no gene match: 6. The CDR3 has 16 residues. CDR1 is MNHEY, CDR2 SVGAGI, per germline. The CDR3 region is CASSYRPTGGNYGYTF. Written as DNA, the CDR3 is TGTGCCAGCAGTTACCGCCCGACAGGGGGAAACTATGGCTACACCTTC.

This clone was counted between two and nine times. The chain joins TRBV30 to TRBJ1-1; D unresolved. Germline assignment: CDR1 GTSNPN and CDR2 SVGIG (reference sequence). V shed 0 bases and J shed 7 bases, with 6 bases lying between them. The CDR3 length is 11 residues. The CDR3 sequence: CAWSVRFEAFF. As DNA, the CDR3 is TGTGCCTGGAGTGTACGATTTGAAGCTTTCTTT. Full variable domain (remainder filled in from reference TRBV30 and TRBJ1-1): SQTIHQWPATLVQPVGSPLSLECTVEGTSNPNLYWYRQAAGRGLQLLFYSVGIGQISSEVPQNLSASRPQDRQFILSSKKLLLSDSGFYLCAWSVRFEAFFGQGTRLTVV.

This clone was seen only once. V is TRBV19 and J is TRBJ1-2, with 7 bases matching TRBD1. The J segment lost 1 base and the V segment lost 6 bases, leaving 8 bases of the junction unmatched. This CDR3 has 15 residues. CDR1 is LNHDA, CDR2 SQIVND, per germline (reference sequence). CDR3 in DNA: TGTGCCAGTAGGGCCGACAGGGACGGTAACTATGGCTACACCTTC. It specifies CASRADRDGNYGYTF.

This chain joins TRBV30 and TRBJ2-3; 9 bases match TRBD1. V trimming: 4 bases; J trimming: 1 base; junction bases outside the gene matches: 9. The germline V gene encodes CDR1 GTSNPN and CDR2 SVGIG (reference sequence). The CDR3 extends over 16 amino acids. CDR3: CAWNQETGGRTDTQYF. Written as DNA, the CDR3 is TGTGCCTGGAACCAAGAAACAGGGGGCCGCACAGATACGCAGTATTTT.

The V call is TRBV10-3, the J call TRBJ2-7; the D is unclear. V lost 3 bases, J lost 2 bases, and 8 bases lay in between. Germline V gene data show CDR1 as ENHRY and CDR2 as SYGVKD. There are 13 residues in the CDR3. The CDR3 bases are TGTGCCATCAGTGAACAGCCGACCTACGAGCAGTACTTC. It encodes CAISEQPTYEQYF.

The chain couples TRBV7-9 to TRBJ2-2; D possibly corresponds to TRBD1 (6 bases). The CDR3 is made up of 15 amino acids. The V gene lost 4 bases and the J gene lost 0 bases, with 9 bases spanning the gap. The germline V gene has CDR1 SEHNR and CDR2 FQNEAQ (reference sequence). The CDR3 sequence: CASSSGTTNTGELFF. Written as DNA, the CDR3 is TGTGCCAGCAGCTCCGGGACAACGAACACCGGGGAGCTGTTTTTT.

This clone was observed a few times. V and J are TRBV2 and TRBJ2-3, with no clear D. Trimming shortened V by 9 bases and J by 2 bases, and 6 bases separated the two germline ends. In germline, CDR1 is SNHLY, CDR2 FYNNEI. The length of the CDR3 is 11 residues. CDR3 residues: CASRATDTQYF. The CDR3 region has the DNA TGTGCCAGTAGGGCCACAGATACGCAGTATTTT.

The CDR3 here is CASSGASGSDTQYF. DNA for the CDR3: TGTGCCAGCAGTGGGGCTAGCGGGAGTGATACGCAGTATTTT. The V call is TRBV6-4, the J call TRBJ2-3; 10 nucleotides agree with TRBD2. The J segment lost 6 bases and the V segment lost 4 bases, leaving 4 bases of the junction unmatched. The CDR3 sequence is 14 residues long. Germline CDR1 and CDR2: MRHNA and SNTAGT.

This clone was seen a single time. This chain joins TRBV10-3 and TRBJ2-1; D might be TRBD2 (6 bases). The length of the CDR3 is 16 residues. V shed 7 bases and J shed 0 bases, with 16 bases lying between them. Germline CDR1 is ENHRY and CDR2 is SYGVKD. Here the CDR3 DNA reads TGTGCCATCACCGCCGGGACTCCGAGCTCCTACAATGAGCAGTTCTTC. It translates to CAITAGTPSSYNEQFF.

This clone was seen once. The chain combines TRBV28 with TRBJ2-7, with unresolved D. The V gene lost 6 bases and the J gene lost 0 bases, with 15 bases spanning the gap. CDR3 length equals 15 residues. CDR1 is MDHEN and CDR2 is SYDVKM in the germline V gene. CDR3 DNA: TGTGCCAGCAGACCCACCGGAGACAACTCCTACGAGCAGTACTTC. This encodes CASRPTGDNSYEQYF. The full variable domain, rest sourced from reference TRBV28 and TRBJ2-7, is DVKVTQSSRYLVKRTGEKVFLECVQDMDHENMFWYRQDPGLGLRLIYFSYDVKMKEKGDIPEGYSVSREKKERFSLILESASTNQTSMYLCASRPTGDNSYEQYFGPGTRLTVT.

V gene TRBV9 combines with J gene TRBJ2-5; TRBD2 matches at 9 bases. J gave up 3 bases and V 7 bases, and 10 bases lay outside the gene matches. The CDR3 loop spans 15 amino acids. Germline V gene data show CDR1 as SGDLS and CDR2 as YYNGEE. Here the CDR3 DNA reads TGTGCCAGCCTCTTAGCGGGAGAATGGGAAGAGACCCAGTACTTC. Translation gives CASLLAGEWEETQYF.

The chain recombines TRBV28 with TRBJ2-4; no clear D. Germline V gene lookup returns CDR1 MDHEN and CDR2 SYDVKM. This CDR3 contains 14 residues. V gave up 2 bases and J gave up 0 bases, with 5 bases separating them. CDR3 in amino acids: CASSLSLAKNIQYF. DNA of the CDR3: TGTGCCAGCAGTTTAAGCCTAGCCAAAAACATTCAGTACTTC.

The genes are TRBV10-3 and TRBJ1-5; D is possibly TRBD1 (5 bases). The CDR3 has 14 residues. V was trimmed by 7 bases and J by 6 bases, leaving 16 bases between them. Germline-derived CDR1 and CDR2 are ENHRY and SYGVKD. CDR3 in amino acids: CAITPGREGQPQHF. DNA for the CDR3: TGTGCCATCACCCCCGGCAGGGAAGGTCAGCCCCAGCATTTT.

The CDR3 is CASSSYPVNQPQHF. CDR3 in DNA: TGTGCCAGCAGCTCCTACCCCGTAAATCAGCCCCAGCATTTT. The chain couples TRBV7-2 to TRBJ1-5, with D hard to call. The CDR3 is made up of 14 amino acids. Germline loops: CDR1 SGHTA, CDR2 FQGNSA. V lost 4 bases to trimming and J lost 4 bases, with 11 bases between them.

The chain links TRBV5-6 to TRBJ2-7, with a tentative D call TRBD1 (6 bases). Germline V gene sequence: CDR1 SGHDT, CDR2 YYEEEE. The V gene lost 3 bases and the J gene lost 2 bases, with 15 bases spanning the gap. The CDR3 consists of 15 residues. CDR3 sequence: CASSSPRQVTYEQYF. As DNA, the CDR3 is TGTGCCAGCAGCTCCCCGAGACAGGTGACCTACGAGCAGTACTTC.